Presented here are 28 T cell receptor beta chains from one specimen sequenced in a study of PD-L1 blockade in urothelial cancer. Sample time point: peripheral blood 6 weeks after treatment start. The table came from immunoSEQ multiplex PCR; TCRdb's copy has only in-frame clones and leaves some out. The table includes about 44,000 clones, less than 95% detected once. This specimen consisted of PBMCs, obtained around atezolizumab (anti-PD-L1) treatment. These receptors were taken from a man aged 65-85 years with urothelial cancer.

J is TRBJ2-1 and V is TRBV7-7; maybe TRBD2 (5 bases). Germline V gene lookup returns CDR1 SSHAT and CDR2 FNYEAQ (reference sequence). Trimming cost V 4 bases and J 3 bases, with 13 bases left between them. CDR3 length equals 15 residues. CDR3 sequence reads: CASSSSAGSYNEQFF. In DNA, the CDR3 is TGTGCCAGCAGCTCCTCCGCGGGCAGCTACAATGAGCAGTTCTTC.

The V call is TRBV7-8, the J call TRBJ2-1, with 14 bases that match TRBD2. The CDR3 consists of 15 residues. Per the germline V gene, CDR1 is SGHVS and CDR2 is FQNEAQ. V lost 5 bases to trimming and J lost 9 bases; unmatched junction nucleotides: 6. The CDR3 sequence: CASSLGLAGEGEQFF. CDR3 nucleotides: TGTGCCAGCAGCCTGGGACTAGCGGGAGAGGGTGAGCAGTTCTTC.

The rearrangement uses TRBV6-4 and TRBJ1-5; 9 bases match TRBD1. This CDR3 comprises 18 residues. Germline lookup yields CDR1 MRHNA and CDR2 SNTAGT. V gave up 2 bases and J gave up 3 bases; unmatched junction bases: 11. The CDR3 sequence is CASSDPGYWTGDNQPQHF. CDR3 DNA sequence: TGTGCCAGCAGTGACCCCGGGTACTGGACAGGGGACAATCAGCCCCAGCATTTT.

The V gene is TRBV6-1, the J gene TRBJ1-2, with no clear D. Between the trimmed V and J ends, which lost 1 base and 4 bases, there was a span of 7 bases. The CDR3 extends over 13 amino acids. Germline values: CDR1 MNHNS, CDR2 SASEGT. For the CDR3, the DNA is TGTGCCAGCAGTGAAGATCCAGGCTATGGCTACACCTTC. This encodes CASSEDPGYGYTF.

This clone has a handful of counts. The chain recombines TRBV7-9 with TRBJ1-1, with 8 bases that match TRBD1. Germline lookup yields CDR1 SEHNR and CDR2 FQNEAQ (reference sequence). J gave up 3 bases and V 5 bases, and 14 bases lay outside the gene matches. The CDR3 has 17 residues. The CDR3 loop is CASSPPVADRVYTEAFF. CDR3 DNA sequence: TGTGCCAGCAGCCCCCCAGTCGCGGACAGGGTTTACACTGAAGCTTTCTTT.

The genes are TRBV18 and TRBJ2-3; 8 bases agree with TRBD2. V gave up 1 base and J gave up 0 bases; unmatched junction bases: 3. This CDR3 comprises 16 residues. The germline V gene has CDR1 KGHSH and CDR2 LQKENI. CDR3 sequence (DNA): TGTGCCAGCTCACCACTACCTAGCGGGAGCACAGATACGCAGTATTTT. It encodes CASSPLPSGSTDTQYF.

The chain carries TRBV11-3 and TRBJ2-2, with TRBD1 matching 8 bases. V lost 1 base to trimming and J lost 6 bases; unmatched junction nucleotides: 4. Germline assignment: CDR1 SGHNT and CDR2 YENEEA. This CDR3 has 15 residues. The CDR3 sequence: CASSLGAGGSGELFF. Written as DNA, the CDR3 is TGTGCCAGCAGCTTAGGGGCAGGGGGCTCCGGGGAGCTGTTTTTT.

CDR3 nucleotides: TGTGCCAGCAGCTTAGCGGGGGGGATAAGGATTTACGAGCAGTACTTC. As protein: CASSLAGGIRIYEQYF. V and J are TRBV7-9 and TRBJ2-7, with 7 bases that match TRBD2. V was pared by 0 bases and J by 4 bases, with 9 bases of the junction left unmatched. Germline assignment: CDR1 SEHNR and CDR2 FQNEAQ (reference sequence). The CDR3 runs to 16 residues.

The V call is TRBV5-8, the J call TRBJ2-3, with D uncertain. V dropped 0 bases and J dropped 5 bases, with 10 bases sitting between them. CDR1 and CDR2 from the germline V gene are SGHTS and YDEGEE. CDR3 size: 14 residues. CDR3 amino acids: CASSLAGSLDTQYF. The CDR3 nucleotides are TGTGCCAGCAGCTTGGCCGGGTCCTTAGATACGCAGTATTTT.

The chain employs TRBV6-5 and TRBJ2-6; no definite D call. Germline V gene sequence: CDR1 MNHEY, CDR2 SVGAGI. V was pared by 7 bases and J by 0 bases, with 4 bases between. CDR3 length: 13 residues. The CDR3 is CASTFSGANVLTF. The CDR3 DNA is TGTGCCAGCACCTTCTCTGGGGCCAACGTCCTGACTTTC.

The chain carries TRBV9 and TRBJ1-1; D not certain. Germline lookup yields CDR1 SGDLS and CDR2 YYNGEE. The CDR3 is made up of 14 amino acids. Trimming removed 4 bases at V and 7 bases at J, with 17 bases between. The CDR3 sequence: CASSLVAPPYEAFF. The CDR3 region has the DNA TGTGCCAGCAGCTTAGTAGCTCCCCCCTATGAAGCTTTCTTT.

The V gene is TRBV19, the J gene TRBJ2-1; 9 nucleotides align to TRBD1. Looked up from germline, CDR1 is LNHDA and CDR2 is SQIVND (reference sequence). The CDR3 totals 14 residues. J gave up 5 bases and V 4 bases, and 3 bases lay outside the gene matches. CDR3 in amino acids: CASSTGQGHNEQFF. In DNA form, the CDR3 reads TGTGCCAGTAGTACGGGACAGGGTCACAATGAGCAGTTCTTC.

This chain uses TRBV10-3 with TRBJ1-2, with D uncertain. The CDR3 runs to 12 residues. V lost 3 bases and J lost 4, with 6 bases in between. Germline CDR1 ENHRY, CDR2 SYGVKD. The CDR3, as DNA: TGTGCCATCAGTGACGGCGGCTATGGCTACACCTTC. Protein sequence: CAISDGGYGYTF.

J is TRBJ2-7 and V is TRBV28; maybe TRBD1 (6 bases). CDR3 size: 12 residues. Trimming stripped 2 bases from V and 6 bases from J, with 8 bases between. CDR1 and CDR2 (germline): MDHEN, SYDVKM. The DNA of the CDR3 is TGTGCCAGCAGTTTAAACAGGGTCGAGCAGTACTTC. This translates into CASSLNRVEQYF.

This sequence joins TRBV6-5 and TRBJ2-1; D gene ambiguous. Germline values: CDR1 MNHEY, CDR2 SVGAGI. This CDR3 contains 13 residues. V lost 5 bases and J lost 6, with 11 bases in between. The CDR3 loop is CASSRALTNEQFF. DNA of the CDR3: TGTGCCAGCAGTCGCGCGCTTACCAATGAGCAGTTCTTC.

The chain couples TRBV2 to TRBJ2-3; 12 nucleotides match TRBD2. V was clipped by 6 bases and J by 1 base; unmatched bases: 5. This CDR3 spans 16 amino acids. Germline loops: CDR1 SNHLY, CDR2 FYNNEI. The CDR3 DNA reads TGTGCCAGCAGGGCGCTAGCGGGAGGGGGCACAGATACGCAGTATTTT. This sequence encodes CASRALAGGGTDTQYF.

The chain recombines TRBV6-1 with TRBJ2-7, with 10 bases lining up with TRBD1. Germline-derived CDR1 and CDR2 are MNHNS and SASEGT. V lost 3 bases and J lost 0; bases outside the gene matches: 5. CDR3 size: 16 residues. Here the CDR3 DNA reads TGTGCCAGCAGTGAGGACAGGGGGGCCCACTCCTACGAGCAGTACTTC. Encoded protein: CASSEDRGAHSYEQYF.

The rearrangement links TRBV6-6 to TRBJ2-3, with 13 nucleotides matching TRBD2. Germline lookup yields CDR1 MNHNY and CDR2 SVGAGI (reference sequence). After removal of 5 bases from V and 0 bases from J, the junction contained 2 bases not matched to a gene. CDR3 length: 16 residues. This chain's CDR3 is CASSRTSGRSTDTQYF. In DNA form, the CDR3 reads TGTGCCAGCAGTCGGACTAGCGGGAGAAGCACAGATACGCAGTATTTT.

The chain has TRBV5-1 and TRBJ1-1; D is possibly TRBD1 (6 bases). With 4 bases removed from V and 0 bases from J, the gap between germline ends came to 10 bases. Germline V CDR1 and CDR2: SGHRS, YFSETQ. The CDR3 loop spans 14 amino acids. CDR3 DNA: TGCGCCAGCAGCCCTACAGGGATGAACACTGAAGCTTTCTTT. Translated: CASSPTGMNTEAFF.

V gene TRBV10-3 combines with J gene TRBJ2-3; tentatively, D is TRBD1 (5 bases). The CDR3 length is 13 residues. CDR1 is ENHRY, CDR2 SYGVKD, per germline. The germline V and J ends were trimmed by 6 bases and 1 base, with 8 bases remaining between them. CDR3 in amino acids: CAIRPTGTDTQYF. DNA for the CDR3: TGTGCCATCAGACCGACAGGCACAGATACGCAGTATTTT.

V usage is TRBV29-1 and J usage is TRBJ1-2; 7 bases line up with TRBD1. In germline, CDR1 is SQVTM, CDR2 ANQGSEA. With 1 base clipped from V and 6 bases from J, the junction kept 5 bases outside the gene matches. There are 13 residues in the CDR3. The CDR3 DNA follows: TGCAGCGTTGAAGGGGCCAGGGGGAATGGCTACACCTTC. This translates into CSVEGARGNGYTF.

The V gene is TRBV6-1, the J gene TRBJ1-5, with D hard to call. Germline-derived CDR1 and CDR2 are MNHNS and SASEGT. The CDR3 contains 18 residues. Deletions cut 4 bases from V and 0 bases from J, with 19 bases between. In DNA, the CDR3 is TGTGCCAGCAGTGTCCAGACTCTGATTCTCAATAGCAATCAGCCCCAGCATTTT. This codes for CASSVQTLILNSNQPQHF.

The chain links TRBV12-5 to TRBJ2-7; no definite D call. Germline loops: CDR1 LGHNT, CDR2 FRNRAP. V dropped 6 bases and J dropped 2 bases, with 11 bases sitting between them. The CDR3 is 13 amino acids. CDR3 residues: CASGSGSPYEQYF. DNA for the CDR3: TGTGCTAGTGGCTCCGGGTCCCCCTACGAGCAGTACTTC.

CDR3 amino acids: CASSFGQGRTEAFF. The CDR3 region has the DNA TGCGCCAGCAGCTTCGGACAGGGAAGAACTGAAGCTTTCTTT. V usage is TRBV5-1 and J usage is TRBJ1-1; 8 positions agree with TRBD1. There are 14 residues in the CDR3. Germline CDR1 SGHRS, CDR2 YFSETQ. The J segment lost 5 bases and the V segment lost 2 bases, leaving 5 bases of the junction unmatched.

J is TRBJ2-1 and V is TRBV6-6; 13 nucleotides agree with TRBD2. The CDR3 length is 15 residues. Germline CDR1 MNHNY, CDR2 SVGAGI (reference sequence). J gave up 8 bases and V 0 bases, and 1 base lay outside the gene matches. CDR3 residues: CASSYSGLAGDEQFF. The DNA of the CDR3 is TGTGCCAGCAGTTACTCTGGACTAGCGGGGGATGAGCAGTTCTTC.

The chain couples TRBV29-1 to TRBJ2-7, with TRBD2 as a possible D gene (5 bases). Trimming left V 1 base short and J 4 bases short, with 8 bases between. This CDR3 contains 12 residues. Germline V lookup: CDR1 SQVTM, CDR2 ANQGSEA. For the CDR3, the DNA is TGCAGCGTTGAAGGCCGGGGTTACGAGCAGTACTTC. Residues: CSVEGRGYEQYF.

The rearrangement uses TRBV7-3 and TRBJ2-1, with D unclear. The germline V gene has CDR1 SGHTA and CDR2 FQGTGA. This CDR3 has 13 residues. The V end lost 0 bases, the J end lost 8 bases, and 8 bases lay between the germline ends. The CDR3 is CASSLTSGDEQFF. The CDR3 coding sequence is TGTGCCAGCAGCTTAACTTCCGGTGATGAGCAGTTCTTC.

This chain joins TRBV2 and TRBJ2-5, with 10 bases matching TRBD2. The CDR3 is made up of 16 amino acids. Germline CDR1 is SNHLY and CDR2 is FYNNEI. V lost 6 bases, J lost 2 bases, and 9 bases stayed unmatched. CDR3 sequence reads: CASSPVSGRLQETQYF. The CDR3 nucleotides are TGTGCCAGCAGCCCCGTTAGCGGGAGGCTTCAAGAGACCCAGTACTTC. Together with reference TRBV2 and TRBJ2-5, the CDR3 gives the full variable domain: EPEVTQTPSHQVTQMGQEVILRCVPISNHLYFYWYRQILGQKVEFLVSFYNNEISEKSEIFDDQFSVERPDGSNFTLKIRSTKLEDSAMYFCASSPVSGRLQETQYFGPGTRLLVL.